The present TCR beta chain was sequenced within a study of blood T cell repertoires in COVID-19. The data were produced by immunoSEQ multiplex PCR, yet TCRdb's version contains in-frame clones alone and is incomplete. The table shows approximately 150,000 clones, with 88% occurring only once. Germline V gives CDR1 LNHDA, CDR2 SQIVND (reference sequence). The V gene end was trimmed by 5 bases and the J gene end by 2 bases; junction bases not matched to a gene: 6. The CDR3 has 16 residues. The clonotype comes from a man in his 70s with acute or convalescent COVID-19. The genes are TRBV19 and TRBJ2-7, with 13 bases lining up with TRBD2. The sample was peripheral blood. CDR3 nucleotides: TGTGCCAGTAGTGCGGGACTAGCGGGGCCAACCTACGAGCAGTACTTC. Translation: CASSAGLAGPTYEQYF.